These 23 T cell receptor beta chains were sequenced from one sample in a study of CD8 T cells in ankylosing spondylitis (TCRdb year 2017). Beyond this particular receptor, the publication reports: A TCR beta motif of several highly homologous amino acid variants appeared characteristic of blood from ankylosing spondylitis patients.

The antigens for these receptors are not known. Libraries were constructed by 5' RACE. Instrument on record: Illumina HiSeq 2500. The public reads were reanalyzed by TCRdb: fastp trimming at Q25, MiXCR alignment, in-frame beta chains only. Entries are consolidated by CDR3 protein sequence, retaining the most common genes and DNA. The sample table holds fewer than 550,000 distinct CDR3 sequences, of which under 5.5% were seen once. The top ten clonotypes cover approximately 3.5% of the sample. The sample consisted of blood, either unsorted or a sorted T cell fraction (not recorded which). The receptors stem from a male donor with ankylosing spondylitis.

This clonotype has at least ten counts. In nucleotides, the CDR3 is TGCAGCGTTGACGCGCCCCAGTTCTTC. It is translated as CSVDAPQFF. The chain combines TRBV29-1 with TRBJ2-1; D ambiguous. Germline V lookup: CDR1 SQVTM, CDR2 ANQGSEA. The length of the CDR3 is 9 residues. V lost 3 bases, J lost 13 bases, and 7 bases lay in between.

This clonotype was counted many times. This rearrangement joins TRBV7-9 to TRBJ1-1; D remains unclear. CDR1 is SEHNR and CDR2 is FQNEAQ in the germline V gene (reference sequence). Trimming stripped 6 bases from V and 3 bases from J, with 8 bases between. This CDR3 comprises 12 residues. The CDR3 DNA sequence: TGTGCCAGCAGACTGGGGTACACTGAAGCTTTCTTT. Its protein is CASRLGYTEAFF.

In this sample, this clonotype turned up many times. The chain couples TRBV4-3 to TRBJ1-2, with a weak D call TRBD1 (6 bases). The CDR3 totals 17 residues. Germline-derived CDR1 and CDR2 are LGHNA and YSLEER. The V gene lost 4 bases and the J gene lost 4 bases, with 22 bases spanning the gap. CDR3 nucleotide sequence: TGCGCCAGCAGCCGCCGGCCAGGGGTTTTGTCGGGCTATGGCTACACCTTC. It codes for CASSRRPGVLSGYGYTF.

The chain uses TRBV3-1 and TRBJ2-7; 9 bases align to TRBD1. Looked up from germline, CDR1 is LGHDT and CDR2 is YNNKEL (reference sequence). Trimming took 1 base from V and 6 from J; bases not matched to a gene: 1. CDR3 length: 13 residues. Here the CDR3 reads CASSQADRGEQYF. The CDR3 bases are TGTGCCAGCAGCCAAGCGGACAGGGGCGAGCAGTACTTC.

This clonotype was recorded many times. J is TRBJ1-4 and V is TRBV4-3, with D perhaps matching TRBD1 (6 bases). Germline V CDR1 and CDR2: LGHNA, YSLEER. The CDR3 has 20 amino acids. V lost 0 bases and J lost 10, with 30 bases in between. CDR3 sequence reads: CASSQDFRGRDSSRVGKLFF. The CDR3 DNA reads TGCGCCAGCAGCCAAGATTTTCGGGGGCGAGATTCAAGCAGAGTTGGAAAACTGTTTTTT.

This clonotype was observed many times. The rearrangement joins TRBV27 to TRBJ1-2; D unresolved. The CDR3 contains 17 residues. The V end lost 5 bases, the J end lost 0 bases, and 19 bases lay between the germline ends. The germline V gene has CDR1 MNHEY and CDR2 SMNVEV (reference sequence). The CDR3 coding sequence is TGTGCCAGCAGTCCCGCCCCTGACATTAGTCCTAACTATGGCTACACCTTC. It translates to CASSPAPDISPNYGYTF.

This clonotype was counted ten times or more. The rearrangement links TRBV12-3 or TRBV12-4 to TRBJ2-1; 14 bases map to TRBD2. With 6 bases clipped from V and 8 bases from J, the junction kept 3 bases outside the gene matches. The CDR3 consists of 14 residues. The CDR3 DNA follows: TGTGCCAGCAGCTTGACTAGCGGGGGGGATGAGCAGTTCTTC. Its protein product is CASSLTSGGDEQFF.

This clonotype was counted many times. V usage is TRBV6-5 and J usage is TRBJ2-3; a possible D gene is TRBD2 (7 bases). In germline, CDR1 is MNHEY, CDR2 SVGAGI. The CDR3 extends over 15 amino acids. Trimming took off 2 bases at V and 5 bases at J, with 14 bases between the two ends. CDR3: CASSYEGGRGDTQYF. In DNA, the CDR3 is TGTGCCAGCAGTTACGAGGGGGGGCGGGGAGATACGCAGTATTTT.

V is TRBV7-9 and J is TRBJ2-3; the D gene is possibly TRBD2 (5 bases). V gave up 2 bases and J gave up 0 bases, with 15 bases separating them. Germline CDR1 is SEHNR and CDR2 is FQNEAQ (reference sequence). The CDR3 sequence is 17 residues long. The CDR3: CASSLTVRGSSTDTQYF. In nucleotides, the CDR3 is TGTGCCAGCAGCTTAACCGTCCGCGGGTCTAGCACAGATACGCAGTATTTT.

On this clonotype itself: A single base separates this from a much larger clone, so it may be a read error. In DNA form, the CDR3 reads TGCTGTGCTAGATTTGGCGGAATGAACACTGAAGCTTTCTTT. Residues: CCARFGGMNTEAFF. V is TRBV20-1 and J is TRBJ1-1; D is uncertain. The CDR3 has 14 residues. Germline-derived CDR1 and CDR2 are DFQATT and SNEGSKA (reference sequence).

This clonotype has at least ten counts. The rearrangement links TRBV11-1 to TRBJ2-2; D unresolved. Germline-derived CDR1 and CDR2 are SGHAT and FQDESV (reference sequence). The CDR3 runs to 14 residues. Trimming cost V 6 bases and J 6 bases, with 14 bases left between them. The CDR3 region is CASRPNWESGELFF. In DNA form, the CDR3 reads TGTGCCAGCAGACCAAACTGGGAATCCGGGGAGCTGTTTTTT.

This clonotype was detected many times. The chain is built from TRBV5-1 and TRBJ2-1; no clear D gene. V was trimmed by 4 bases and J by 5 bases, leaving 13 bases between them. CDR1 is SGHRS and CDR2 is YFSETQ in the germline V gene. CDR3 length equals 14 residues. Written as DNA, the CDR3 is TGCGCCAGCAGCCTGGGTTATGAACACAATGAGCAGTTCTTC. Amino acid sequence: CASSLGYEHNEQFF.

In this sample, this clonotype turned up a few times. A junction boundary mismatches the germline segment, possibly from a read error. The chain carries TRBV10-3 and TRBJ1-3, with TRBD1 as a possible D gene (5 bases). Germline values: CDR1 ENHRY, CDR2 SYGVKD. The CDR3 is made up of 14 amino acids. The CDR3 coding sequence is TGTGCCATCAGTGACCAGGGTCCTGGGAACACCATATATTTT. This codes for CAISDQGPGNTIYF.

This clonotype was counted a few times. The V gene is TRBV15, the J gene TRBJ2-7; 11 positions match TRBD1. The trim removed 3 bases at V and 0 bases at J, leaving 1 base unmatched. CDR1 is LNHNV, CDR2 YYDKDF, per germline (reference sequence). This CDR3 is built from 15 residues. CDR3 loop: CATSSGTGGSYEQYF. CDR3 DNA: TGTGCCACCAGCAGCGGGACAGGGGGCTCCTACGAGCAGTACTTC.

The chain uses TRBV5-4 and TRBJ2-7; 8 bases are a match to TRBD1. The CDR3 has 17 residues. V lost 4 bases to trimming and J lost 3 bases; unmatched junction nucleotides: 15. Germline CDR1 and CDR2: SGHNT and YYREEE (reference sequence). The CDR3 region has the DNA TGTGCCAGCAGCCCCGTCGGGGTAGGGACAGGTGTCTACGAGCAGTACTTC. It yields the protein CASSPVGVGTGVYEQYF.

In this sample, this clonotype turned up a few times. The rearrangement joins TRBV3-1 to TRBJ2-3; no clear D gene. The CDR3 contains 12 residues. CDR1 is LGHDT, CDR2 YNNKEL, per germline (reference sequence). The V end lost 3 bases, the J end lost 7 bases, and 8 bases lay between the germline ends. The CDR3 region has the DNA TGTGCCAGCAGCCACGACACCAATACGCAGTATTTT. Translated, it gives CASSHDTNTQYF.

This clonotype has ten or more counts. V and J are TRBV7-9 and TRBJ2-7; unclear D gene. This CDR3 has 14 amino acids. Germline CDR1 SEHNR, CDR2 FQNEAQ (reference sequence). V lost 2 bases and J 3 bases, leaving 11 bases between the germline ends. The CDR3 bases are TGTGCCAGCAGCTTAATTGGGGTTAACTACGAGCAGTACTTC. Its translation: CASSLIGVNYEQYF.

This clonotype was seen at least ten times. The chain combines TRBV7-8 with TRBJ2-3, with TRBD2 matching 7 bases. With 5 bases clipped from V and 5 bases from J, the junction kept 1 base outside the gene matches. CDR1 is SGHVS and CDR2 is FQNEAQ in the germline V gene. The CDR3 runs 12 residues. Here the CDR3 reads CASSPGGDTQYF. The CDR3 DNA reads TGTGCCAGCAGCCCGGGAGGAGATACGCAGTATTTT.

This clonotype has ten or more counts. The chain joins TRBV20-1 to TRBJ1-4; D is perhaps TRBD1 (6 bases). Per germline, CDR1 DFQATT and CDR2 SNEGSKA (reference sequence). Trimming took off 1 base at V and 5 bases at J, with 23 bases between the two ends. This CDR3 comprises 18 residues. The CDR3 loop is CSARGGHGLGVLNEKLFF. CDR3 nucleotides: TGCAGTGCTAGAGGGGGACATGGATTGGGGGTGCTCAATGAAAAACTGTTTTTT.

This clonotype has a count of ten or more. The chain links TRBV5-1 to TRBJ1-2; 7 bases fit TRBD1. The CDR3 length is 15 residues. The V gene's germline CDR1 is SGHRS and CDR2 YFSETQ. Trimming at V came to 0 bases and at J to 8 bases, leaving 10 bases not matched to a gene. The CDR3 loop reads CASSLDRQGMGGYTF. For the CDR3, the DNA is TGCGCCAGCAGCTTGGACCGACAGGGAATGGGGGGCTACACCTTC.

This clonotype has a count of ten or more. This chain links TRBV20-1 with TRBJ2-7; D possibly uses TRBD1 or TRBD2 (6 bases each). V shed 3 bases and J shed 2 bases, with 14 bases lying between them. CDR3 length: 14 amino acids. Germline CDR1 and CDR2: DFQATT and SNEGSKA (reference sequence). The CDR3 region is CSASFPGAAYEQYF. The DNA for the CDR3 is TGCAGTGCTAGTTTTCCGGGGGCGGCCTACGAGCAGTACTTC.

This clonotype was seen repeatedly, ten times or more. The chain recombines TRBV11-2 with TRBJ1-6, with TRBD1 matching over 7 bases. Germline V lookup: CDR1 SGHAT, CDR2 FQNNGV. The CDR3 has 14 amino acids. J gave up 6 bases and V 3 bases, and 2 bases lay outside the gene matches. The CDR3 DNA sequence: TGTGCCAGCAGCTTTGGGACAGCTAATTCACCCCTCCACTTT. Its translation: CASSFGTANSPLHF.

In its sample, this clonotype was seen many times. The chain links TRBV7-6 to TRBJ2-2; D remains ambiguous. This CDR3 has 13 amino acids. Per the germline V gene, CDR1 is SGHVS and CDR2 is FNYEAQ. V was trimmed by 7 bases and J by 3 bases, leaving 9 bases between them. CDR3: CASTLMDTGELFF. CDR3 DNA: TGTGCCAGCACCCTTATGGACACCGGGGAGCTGTTTTTT.